A selection of T cell receptor beta chains follows, all from one sample in a study of identical twins. Via MiXCR, TCRdb re-called the 5' RACE reads, giving one row per CDR3 protein. The top ten clones hold roughly 0.5% of a sample with approximately 490,000 distinct CDR3 sequences, approximately 20% of them seen once. The same sample was also used in a study of yellow fever vaccine responses in identical twins.

The sample consisted of CD4+ T cells sorted from blood. Every receptor here comes from a woman younger than 35 in good health. CDR3s include the opening cysteine and the closing phenylalanine or tryptophan. The D gene is left open where the match is weak. Size is stated for part of the rows, as once, few or many counts, or as a class when the clone is expanded.

V gene: TRBV3-1; D gene: TRBD2; clone size: few; J gene: TRBJ2-2; CDR3 DNA: TGTGCCAGCAGCCAAGCGGGGGGAGGGCGCGCCGGGGAGCTGTTTTTT; CDR3 protein: CASSQAGGGRAGELFF
V gene: TRBV10-3; D gene: NA; clone size: few; J gene: TRBJ2-1; CDR3 DNA: TGTGCCACCCGGGGCGGGATTGAGCAGTTCTTC; CDR3 protein: CATRGGIEQFF
V gene: TRBV5-1; D gene: NA; clone size: many; J gene: TRBJ2-2; CDR3 DNA: TGCGCCAGCAGCTTGGGGGGTCGGATTAACACCGGGGAGCTGTTTTTT; CDR3 protein: CASSLGGRINTGELFF
V gene: TRBV5-5; D gene: NA; clone size: once; J gene: TRBJ1-2; CDR3 DNA: TGTGCCAGCAGCTTGGCAGGGATTAACTATGGCTACACCTTC; CDR3 protein: CASSLAGINYGYTF
V gene: TRBV10-3; D gene: NA; clone size: NA; J gene: TRBJ2-5; CDR3 DNA: TGTGCCATCAGGGGGACGGCGCAAGAGACCCAGTACTTC; CDR3 protein: CAIRGTAQETQYF
V gene: TRBV5-1; D gene: NA; clone size: few; J gene: TRBJ2-3; CDR3 DNA: TGCGCCAGCAGCTTGGACCCTACCAGCACAGATACGCAGTATTTT; CDR3 protein: CASSLDPTSTDTQYF
V gene: TRBV19; D gene: NA; clone size: NA; J gene: TRBJ2-2; CDR3 DNA: TGTGCCAGTAGTATTGAGGGGACCGGGGAGCTGTTTTTT; CDR3 protein: CASSIEGTGELFF
V gene: TRBV28; D gene: NA; clone size: NA; J gene: TRBJ2-1; CDR3 DNA: TGTGCCAGCAGTGCCCAGGGGGGCTTCGGTGAGCAGTTCTTC; CDR3 protein: CASSAQGGFGEQFF
V gene: TRBV4-1; D gene: NA; clone size: NA; J gene: TRBJ2-6; CDR3 DNA: TGCGCCAGCAGCCAAGAGGGCGCACAGGGTAGAGTTTCTGGGGCCAACGTCCTGACTTTC; CDR3 protein: CASSQEGAQGRVSGANVLTF
V gene: TRBV12-3/TRBV12-4; D gene: TRBD2; clone size: NA; J gene: TRBJ2-2; CDR3 DNA: TGTGCCAGCAGTTTAGATAGCGGGAGCACCGGGGAGCTGTTTTTT; CDR3 protein: CASSLDSGSTGELFF
V gene: TRBV7-9; D gene: NA; clone size: NA; J gene: TRBJ2-5; CDR3 DNA: TGTGCCAGCAGCTTTATGCAGCCCCAAGAGACCCAGTACTTC; CDR3 protein: CASSFMQPQETQYF
V gene: TRBV7-8; D gene: NA; clone size: few; J gene: TRBJ1-1; CDR3 DNA: TGTGCCAGCAGCTTATGGACAGACACTGAAGCTTTCTTT; CDR3 protein: CASSLWTDTEAFF
V gene: TRBV5-1; D gene: NA; clone size: NA; J gene: TRBJ2-2; CDR3 DNA: TGCGCCAGCAGCTTGGTCCTTGGGGGCCGGACGAACACCGGGGAGCTGTTTTTT; CDR3 protein: CASSLVLGGRTNTGELFF
V gene: TRBV2; D gene: NA; clone size: few; J gene: TRBJ1-1; CDR3 DNA: TGTGCCAGCATAGCACCGTGGGTGAACACTGAAGCTTTCTTT; CDR3 protein: CASIAPWVNTEAFF
V gene: TRBV7-3; D gene: NA; clone size: few; J gene: TRBJ2-3; CDR3 DNA: TGTGCCAGCAGCCGGTCTGGCACCGCAGATACGCAGTATTTT; CDR3 protein: CASSRSGTADTQYF
V gene: TRBV5-1; D gene: NA; clone size: NA; J gene: TRBJ2-7; CDR3 DNA: TGCGCCAGCAGGATCCGACAGTCTCAACCCTACGAGCAGTACTTC; CDR3 protein: CASRIRQSQPYEQYF
V gene: TRBV12-3/TRBV12-4; D gene: NA; clone size: NA; J gene: TRBJ2-7; CDR3 DNA: TGTGCCAGCAGTTTTTGGGAGGGGGCCCACGAGCAGTACTTC; CDR3 protein: CASSFWEGAHEQYF
V gene: TRBV12-3/TRBV12-4; D gene: NA; clone size: NA; J gene: TRBJ1-4; CDR3 DNA: TGTGCCAGCAGTTTAGACCCGGGACACCCGGAACTGTTTTTT; CDR3 protein: CASSLDPGHPELFF
V gene: TRBV12-3/TRBV12-4; D gene: NA; clone size: few; J gene: TRBJ1-5; CDR3 DNA: TGTGCCAGCAGTTTAGGCGTAAGACAGCTTAATCAGCCCCAGCATTTT; CDR3 protein: CASSLGVRQLNQPQHF
V gene: TRBV7-6; D gene: NA; clone size: NA; J gene: TRBJ1-3; CDR3 DNA: TGTGCCAGCAGCTTAGTGCGGCAGGGTGGTGGAAACACCATATATTTT; CDR3 protein: CASSLVRQGGGNTIYF
V gene: TRBV7-9; D gene: NA; clone size: NA; J gene: TRBJ2-5; CDR3 DNA: TGTGCCAGCAGTCTCCTAACACAAGGCGGGACCCAGTACTTC; CDR3 protein: CASSLLTQGGTQYF
V gene: TRBV18; D gene: NA; clone size: few; J gene: TRBJ2-7; CDR3 DNA: TGTGCCAGCTCACAAGGGGGGTCCCCCTACGAGCAGTACTTC; CDR3 protein: CASSQGGSPYEQYF
V gene: TRBV5-6; D gene: TRBD2; clone size: many; J gene: TRBJ2-5; CDR3 DNA: TGTGCCAGCAGCCGGGTCGATAGCGGGAGTAGGGGTGAGACCCAGTACTTC; CDR3 protein: CASSRVDSGSRGETQYF
V gene: TRBV10-2; D gene: NA; clone size: NA; J gene: TRBJ2-3; CDR3 DNA: TGCGCCAGCAGGGCATTGAGATCTAGCACAGATACGCAGTATTTT; CDR3 protein: CASRALRSSTDTQYF
V gene: TRBV19; D gene: TRBD2; clone size: NA; J gene: TRBJ2-7; CDR3 DNA: TGTGCCAGTCGCACACTAGCGGGAGGGAAATACGAGCAGTACTTC; CDR3 protein: CASRTLAGGKYEQYF
V gene: TRBV7-2; D gene: NA; clone size: many; J gene: TRBJ2-5; CDR3 DNA: TGTGCCAGCAGCTCCATCAGGTCGAACAGGGAGACCCAGTACTTC; CDR3 protein: CASSSIRSNRETQYF
V gene: TRBV7-9; D gene: NA; clone size: few; J gene: TRBJ2-1; CDR3 DNA: TGTGCCAGCAGCTTAGTGGAGTACGATGAGCAGTTCTTC; CDR3 protein: CASSLVEYDEQFF
V gene: TRBV7-3; D gene: NA; clone size: few; J gene: TRBJ2-1; CDR3 DNA: TGTGCCAGCAGCCAAGGGGCTAGCGGACAGCATGAGCAGTTCTTC; CDR3 protein: CASSQGASGQHEQFF
V gene: TRBV20-1; D gene: TRBD2; clone size: NA; J gene: TRBJ2-1; CDR3 DNA: TGCAGTGCTAGACCGGGACTAGCATTGACCTACAATGAGCAGTTCTTC; CDR3 protein: CSARPGLALTYNEQFF
V gene: TRBV12-3/TRBV12-4; D gene: NA; clone size: few; J gene: TRBJ1-3; CDR3 DNA: TGTGCCAGCAGTCGTCACACGGGGGGCTTCACTGGAAACACCATATATTTT; CDR3 protein: CASSRHTGGFTGNTIYF
V gene: TRBV11-2; D gene: NA; clone size: few; J gene: TRBJ2-7; CDR3 DNA: TGTGCCAGCAGCTTAAATCCCACCTACGAGCAGTACTTC; CDR3 protein: CASSLNPTYEQYF
V gene: TRBV7-9; D gene: TRBD2; clone size: few; J gene: TRBJ2-2; CDR3 DNA: TGTGCCAGCAGCGCCCGTGGAGCGGGGCTCACCGGGGAGCTGTTTTTT; CDR3 protein: CASSARGAGLTGELFF
V gene: TRBV20-1; D gene: TRBD1; clone size: NA; J gene: TRBJ2-3; CDR3 DNA: TGCAGTGCTAACCGTCAGGACAGGGGGCGATCAGATACGCAGTATTTT; CDR3 protein: CSANRQDRGRSDTQYF
V gene: TRBV28; D gene: NA; clone size: NA; J gene: TRBJ2-5; CDR3 DNA: TGTGCCAGCAGTTTGCGGAGGGGAAGGAAAGAGACCCAGTACTTC; CDR3 protein: CASSLRRGRKETQYF
V gene: TRBV18; D gene: NA; clone size: NA; J gene: TRBJ1-5; CDR3 DNA: TGTGCCAGCTCACCATTCCCTTCGACAGACTATAGCAATCAGCCCCAGCATTTT; CDR3 protein: CASSPFPSTDYSNQPQHF
V gene: TRBV4-2; D gene: NA; clone size: once; J gene: TRBJ2-2; CDR3 DNA: TGTGCCAGCAGCCAAGCCAACAGCAACACCGGGGAGCTGTTTTTT; CDR3 protein: CASSQANSNTGELFF
V gene: TRBV3-1; D gene: NA; clone size: NA; J gene: TRBJ1-1; CDR3 DNA: TGTGCCAGCAGCCAAGCGGGGGGATTAACTTTCTTT; CDR3 protein: CASSQAGGLTFF
V gene: TRBV4-2; D gene: TRBD2; clone size: NA; J gene: TRBJ2-2; CDR3 DNA: TGTGCCAGCAGCCAACCCCCGGGACTAGCGGGCGGGGGCACCGGGGAGCTGTTTTTT; CDR3 protein: CASSQPPGLAGGGTGELFF
V gene: TRBV12-3/TRBV12-4; D gene: TRBD1; clone size: NA; J gene: TRBJ1-6; CDR3 DNA: TGTGCCAGCACCTCCCAGGGGGCGGATAATTCACCCCTCCACTTT; CDR3 protein: CASTSQGADNSPLHF
V gene: TRBV7-9; D gene: NA; clone size: NA; J gene: TRBJ2-3; CDR3 DNA: TGTGCCAGCAGCTTAGCTAGCGTATCAGATACGCAGTATTTT; CDR3 protein: CASSLASVSDTQYF
V gene: TRBV20-1; D gene: TRBD1; clone size: NA; J gene: TRBJ1-2; CDR3 DNA: TGCAGTGCTCGGTGGGGACAGTCTAACTATGGCTACACCTTC; CDR3 protein: CSARWGQSNYGYTF
V gene: TRBV28; D gene: NA; clone size: few; J gene: TRBJ1-1; CDR3 DNA: TGTGCCAGCAGTTGGCGGAGGGGCACTGAAGCTTTCTTT; CDR3 protein: CASSWRRGTEAFF
V gene: TRBV20-1; D gene: TRBD2; clone size: NA; J gene: TRBJ2-3; CDR3 DNA: TGCAGTGCCAGAGGGACTAGCGGGGTACCATCCACAGATACGCAGTATTTT; CDR3 protein: CSARGTSGVPSTDTQYF
V gene: TRBV9; D gene: NA; clone size: few; J gene: TRBJ2-7; CDR3 DNA: TGTGCCAGCAGCGTAGCGGGAGTGGATGAGCAGTACTTC; CDR3 protein: CASSVAGVDEQYF
V gene: TRBV20-1; D gene: NA; clone size: NA; J gene: TRBJ1-1; CDR3 DNA: TGCAGTGCTAGAGTGGTGGATAGAGACACTGAAGCTTTCTTT; CDR3 protein: CSARVVDRDTEAFF
V gene: TRBV12-3/TRBV12-4; D gene: NA; clone size: few; J gene: TRBJ2-7; CDR3 DNA: TGTGCCAGCAGGGAGACAGGCAACTACGAGCAGTACTTC; CDR3 protein: CASRETGNYEQYF